This record covers a single T cell receptor beta chain. The method was immunoSEQ multiplex PCR; TCRdb's version includes in-frame clones alone and lacks a portion of them. The sample carries approximately 740,000 clones, under 80% recorded once. This sample is drawn from a study of shared clonotypes between healthy human individuals. Trimming removed 0 bases from V and 7 bases from J, with 13 bases in between. Germline V CDR1 and CDR2: ENHRY, SYGVKD. The CDR3 totals 15 residues. This chain links TRBV10-3 with TRBJ1-5; D is uncertain. This TCR was recovered from a woman in her thirties in good health. The specimen was memory CD4+ T cells sorted from blood. Regarding subset: CD45RA-negative fraction. The CDR3 sequence: CAISESPRAEQPQHF. The CDR3 DNA reads TGTGCCATCAGTGAGTCCCCCCGAGCGGAGCAGCCCCAGCATTTT.